The rows below give T cell receptor beta chains drawn from one sample of a study of neurological immune-mediated disorders. TCRdb re-called the 5' RACE reads with MiXCR, one entry per CDR3 protein. Among 45,000 to 60,000 distinct CDR3 sequences listed, around 4% were seen once. The material sequenced was PBMCs. These receptors were obtained from a man under 40 with multiple sclerosis. The CDR3 runs from the conserved cysteine through the conserved F or W. A D gene is named only where the DNA matches it firmly. Clone size is stated in some rows and not others, as once, few, many or a class when expanded.

size: many
J: TRBJ1-1
V: TRBV5-1
D: TRBD1
DNA: TGCGCCAGCAGCTCGACAGGGGTCACTGAAGCTTTCTTT
CDR3: CASSSTGVTEAFF

size: many
J: TRBJ2-1
V: TRBV5-1
D: TRBD2
DNA: TGCGCCAGCAGGCGTCTAGCGGGAGGGTTCGATGAGCAGTTCTTC
CDR3: CASRRLAGGFDEQFF

size: many
J: TRBJ1-1
V: TRBV3-1
D: .
DNA: TGTGCCAGCAGCCGATCAACTGGGAACACTGAAGCTTTCTTT
CDR3: CASSRSTGNTEAFF

size: many
J: TRBJ1-4
V: TRBV11-2
D: .
DNA: TGTGCCAGCAGCCGCTCGGTGCAGGGAGGAGAAAAACTGTTTTTT
CDR3: CASSRSVQGGEKLFF

size: many
J: TRBJ1-1
V: TRBV11-2
D: .
DNA: TGTGCCAGCAACTCCCCTGGGGGAGCGAACACTGAAGCTTTCTTT
CDR3: CASNSPGGANTEAFF

size: few
J: TRBJ2-3
V: TRBV20-1
D: TRBD1
DNA: TGCAGTGCTAACAGACAGGGTTCGGCAGATACGCAGTATTTT
CDR3: CSANRQGSADTQYF

size: many
J: TRBJ1-2
V: TRBV12-3/TRBV12-4
D: .
DNA: TGTGCCAGCAGGGCTGGGGAAAACTATGGCTACACCTTC
CDR3: CASRAGENYGYTF

size: many
J: TRBJ2-7
V: TRBV12-3/TRBV12-4
D: .
DNA: TGTGCCAGCAGTTTAGGGACCAAGGTTGGCGAGCAGTACTTC
CDR3: CASSLGTKVGEQYF

size: many
J: TRBJ2-1
V: TRBV20-1
D: .
DNA: TGCAGTGCTAGAGACCTAAAAACCTACAATGAGCAGTTCTTC
CDR3: CSARDLKTYNEQFF

size: many
J: TRBJ1-5
V: TRBV3-1
D: .
DNA: TGTGCCAGCAGCGAGACCGGGTCTAGCAATCAGCCCCAGCATTTT
CDR3: CASSETGSSNQPQHF

size: many
J: TRBJ2-7
V: TRBV6-5
D: .
DNA: TGTGCCAGCAGTTATCTAGCTTCCTACGAGCAGTACTTC
CDR3: CASSYLASYEQYF

size: many
J: TRBJ1-2
V: TRBV5-1
D: .
DNA: TGCGCCAGCCAAGGCACGAACTATGGCTACACCTTC
CDR3: CASQGTNYGYTF

size: many
J: TRBJ2-5
V: TRBV27
D: .
DNA: TGTGCAACCGGGGCTGGGGGGACCCAGTACTTC
CDR3: CATGAGGTQYF

size: many
J: TRBJ1-1
V: TRBV5-8
D: .
DNA: TGTGCCAGCAGCCTGGACCCTTTCACTGAAGCTTTCTTT
CDR3: CASSLDPFTEAFF

size: .
J: TRBJ2-5
V: TRBV27
D: .
DNA: TGTGCCAGCAGTTTATTGGGGGCACAAGAGACCCAGTACTTC
CDR3: CASSLLGAQETQYF

size: many
J: TRBJ2-1
V: TRBV5-8
D: .
DNA: TGTGCCAGCAGCTTGGGGCTAGAGCCCTCCTACAATGAGCAGTTCTTC
CDR3: CASSLGLEPSYNEQFF

size: few
J: TRBJ1-1
V: TRBV5-1
D: .
DNA: TGCGCCAGCAGCTTGGAGTTTGGTTTGACTGAAGCTTTCTTT
CDR3: CASSLEFGLTEAFF

size: many
J: TRBJ2-5
V: TRBV6-5
D: .
DNA: TGTGCCAGCAGTTACTCGGAGGGTTTGAAGACCCAGTACTTC
CDR3: CASSYSEGLKTQYF

size: many
J: TRBJ2-7
V: TRBV5-1
D: .
DNA: TGCGCCAGCAGCACCTACCCAGGGCTCAACGAGCAGTACTTC
CDR3: CASSTYPGLNEQYF

size: many
J: TRBJ1-2
V: TRBV21-1
D: .
DNA: TGTGCCAGCAGCAAAGCCCCTAACTATGGCTACACCTTC
CDR3: CASSKAPNYGYTF

size: many
J: TRBJ2-3
V: TRBV9
D: TRBD1
DNA: TGTGCCAGCAGCTTACAGGGGGCATGGACAGATACGCAGTATTTT
CDR3: CASSLQGAWTDTQYF

size: many
J: TRBJ2-3
V: TRBV5-1
D: .
DNA: TGCGCCAGCAGCTTGCAAGGAACTCCCACAGATACGCAGTATTTT
CDR3: CASSLQGTPTDTQYF

size: many
J: TRBJ2-7
V: TRBV12-3/TRBV12-4
D: .
DNA: TGTGCCAGCAGTTTAGCCATTCGCGCCTACGAGCAGTACTTC
CDR3: CASSLAIRAYEQYF

size: many
J: TRBJ1-2
V: TRBV5-5
D: .
DNA: TGTGCCAGCAGCTTAGGAGGGGGAGTTATCTATGGCTACACCTTC
CDR3: CASSLGGGVIYGYTF

size: many
J: TRBJ1-5
V: TRBV7-8
D: .
DNA: TGTGCCAGCAGCTTAGCGTATGGACCGGGCAATCAGCCCCAGCATTTT
CDR3: CASSLAYGPGNQPQHF

size: many
J: TRBJ2-2
V: TRBV12-3/TRBV12-4
D: .
DNA: TGTGCCAGCAGTTTAACGGCCGGGGAGCTGTTTTTT
CDR3: CASSLTAGELFF

size: many
J: TRBJ2-1
V: TRBV5-4
D: .
DNA: TGTGCCAGCAGCTTGAAAAGGGGTCACAATGAGCAGTTCTTC
CDR3: CASSLKRGHNEQFF

size: many
J: TRBJ2-3
V: TRBV5-1
D: TRBD2
DNA: TGCGCCAGCAGCTTGGGTCGGGAGGAGACGCAGTATTTT
CDR3: CASSLGREETQYF

size: many
J: TRBJ2-7
V: TRBV15
D: .
DNA: TGTGCCACCAGCAGTTACTCCTACGAGCAGTACTTC
CDR3: CATSSYSYEQYF

size: many
J: TRBJ2-1
V: TRBV12-3/TRBV12-4
D: TRBD2
DNA: TGTGCCAGCAGTCCCGGACTAGCCAATGAGCAGTTCTTC
CDR3: CASSPGLANEQFF

size: few
J: TRBJ2-1
V: TRBV5-8
D: .
DNA: TGTGCCAGCAGCTTAGGAGGGGACCACAATGAGCAGTTCTTC
CDR3: CASSLGGDHNEQFF

size: many
J: TRBJ1-5
V: TRBV10-3
D: .
DNA: TGTGCCACCAGGGGTAGCAATCAGCCCCAGCATTTT
CDR3: CATRGSNQPQHF

size: many
J: TRBJ2-1
V: TRBV6-5
D: TRBD2
DNA: TGTGCCAGCAGCCCGGGGGGGATAATATACAATGAGCAGTTCTTC
CDR3: CASSPGGIIYNEQFF

size: .
J: TRBJ2-3
V: TRBV6-6
D: .
DNA: TGTGCCAGCGGCCCGGGGTTGGCAGATACGCAGTATTTT
CDR3: CASGPGLADTQYF

size: many
J: TRBJ1-1
V: TRBV5-1
D: .
DNA: TGCGCCAGCAGTCTGGCAGGGGACACTGAAGCTTTCTTT
CDR3: CASSLAGDTEAFF